This TCR beta chain was obtained from a study of regulatory T cells in long-lasting Graves disease (dated by TCRdb to about 2021). With regard to the full study: Persistent Graves' disease was defined as persistently positive TSH receptor autoantibodies together with antithyroid drug treatment for over 5 years. Persistent Graves' disease patients were compared with newly diagnosed Graves' disease patients by peripheral blood TCR sequencing and RNA sequencing. The study was conducted in China and was registered as a clinical trial. TCR sequencing covered roughly 13 persistent and approximately 20 newly diagnosed Graves' disease patients, some 35 samples in total. Persistent Graves' disease patients in the clinical cohort had taken antithyroid drugs for approximately ten years on average.

The research as a whole found: Patients with persistent disease shared more public clonotypes (around 2,500) than newly diagnosed patients did (nearly 1,000). Preferential use of TRBV28, TRBJ1-2 and TRBJ2-5 was observed in persistent disease, whereas TRBV20-1 and TRBJ2-1 were favored in newly diagnosed disease. The small sample size was acknowledged by the authors as a limitation that may reduce accuracy. Sequencing and analysis were limited to the TCR beta chain. Compared with newly diagnosed patients, patients with persistent Graves' disease had lower TCR Shannon entropy and fewer highly expanded clones, which suggests clonal expansion. The study examined only peripheral blood because the primary lesion, thyroid tissue, could not be accessed.

Ten or more counts support this clonotype. What this receptor recognizes is not known. No per-base quality is available; no much larger clone lies one base away. Explained via the paper, the time point label denotes: persistent/refractory GD, antithyroid drugs over 5 years with positive TRAb. RNA was extracted from PBMCs in TRIzol for both TCR sequencing and RNA sequencing. The diagnosis of Graves' disease followed American Thyroid Association guidelines. The patients came from an endocrinology department in Xi'an, China. Each patient gave approximately 8.8 milliliters of peripheral blood, collected in an EDTA anticoagulant tube. PBMCs were isolated by Ficoll Paque Plus density gradient separation without further T cell sorting. RNA quality was checked with an Agilent 2100 Bioanalyzer and agarose gel, and concentration with a NanoDrop 2000. Libraries were prepared through multiplex PCR. The sequencer listed for this sample is Illumina HiSeq 4000. To build TCR beta libraries, CDR3 regions were amplified by Arm-PCR using iRepertoire HTBI primers. Gel purification was performed on PCR products prior to sequencing. Turning to the authors' computational methods: Gene usage analysis of CDR3 amino acid clonotypes relied on the 60 or so TRBV and about 15 TRBJ segments identified across samples. COPE and FqMerger were used to merge the filtered high-quality paired reads into contigs. Contigs were aligned with BLAST to IMGT TRBV, TRBD and TRBJ reference genes, and CDR3 was defined per IMGT. Highly expanded clones were defined as clonotypes with a frequency above 0.1%. Shannon entropy was used to measure repertoire diversity, and the Gini coefficient was used to measure V-J evenness. Clonotypes shared by more than one individual were considered public. TCRdb cleaned the public reads at Q25 with fastp, built clones with MiXCR and kept in-frame beta chains. Identical CDR3 protein sequences are pooled into one entry, listed with their most common genes and DNA. It is TCRdb's table, rather than the study itself, that gives the V and J calls and clone size. This sample gives about 470,000 distinct CDR3 sequences in total; around a fifth of them show up just once. Together, the top ten hold approximately 6.4% of the sample.

At the junction V is shortened by 2 bases and J by 6 bases, with 17 bases in between. The germline V gene gives CDR1 as MDHEN and CDR2 as SYDVKM. Its CDR3 holds 16 amino acids, cysteine through phenylalanine. Of the read, only the CDR3 DNA is kept; its 48 bases are in frame from base 1. The sequenced sample was peripheral blood mononuclear cells (PBMCs), obtained when the disease was refractory, from a patient treated with antithyroid drugs. The sequence was obtained from a female donor with Graves disease. This sequence uses TRBV28 and TRBJ1-5; the D region possibly corresponds to TRBD1 (5 bases align). CDR3 protein: CASSLRAVARGQPQHF. The nucleotides are TGTGCCAGCAGTTTAAGGGCAGTGGCAAGGGGTCAGCCCCAGCATTTT.